This TCR beta chain was recorded in a study of shared T cell receptors in the human thymus. V lost 4 bases and J 3 bases, leaving 10 bases between the germline ends. Germline CDR1 SGHNT, CDR2 YENEEA. CDR3 length equals 13 residues. The protocol was immunoSEQ multiplex PCR, while the TCRdb copy is restricted to in-frame clones and leaves out a portion. The sample records hundreds of thousands of clones, 87% being singletons. The same sample was also studied in work on human thymus T cells. That paper notes: The source of the thymus tissue was resections taken during corrective heart surgery.

The chain couples TRBV11-3 to TRBJ2-7, with D tentatively TRBD1 (6 bases). The TCR was taken from a boy younger than two with a congenital heart defect. The specimen was thymocytes. The CDR3 DNA sequence: TGTGCCAGCAGCTCCAACAGGGACTACGAGCAGTACTTC. It specifies CASSSNRDYEQYF.